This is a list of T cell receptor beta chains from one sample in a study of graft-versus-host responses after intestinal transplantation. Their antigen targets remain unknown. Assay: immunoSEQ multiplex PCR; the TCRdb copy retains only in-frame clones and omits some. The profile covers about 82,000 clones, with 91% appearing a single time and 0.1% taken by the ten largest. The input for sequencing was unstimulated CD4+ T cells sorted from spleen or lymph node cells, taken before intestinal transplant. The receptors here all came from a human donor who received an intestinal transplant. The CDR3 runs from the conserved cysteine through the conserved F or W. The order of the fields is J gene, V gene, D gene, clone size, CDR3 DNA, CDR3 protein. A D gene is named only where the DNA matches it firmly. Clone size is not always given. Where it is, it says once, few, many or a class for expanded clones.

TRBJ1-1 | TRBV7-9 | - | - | TGTGCCAGCAACTTCCCCCAATCAGGGGCTACTGAAGCTTTCTTT | CASNFPQSGATEAFF
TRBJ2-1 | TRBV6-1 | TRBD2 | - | TGTGCCAGCAAGGATGAACTAGCGGGTGAGCAGTTCTTC | CASKDELAGEQFF
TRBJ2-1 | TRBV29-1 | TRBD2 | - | TGCAGCGCCACGGGACTAGCGGGGGGGATGGAGTTCTTC | CSATGLAGGMEFF
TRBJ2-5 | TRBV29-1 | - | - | TGCAGCGTTGAAGGGGGTACGGGGGGCGGAGAGACCCAGTACTTC | CSVEGGTGGGETQYF
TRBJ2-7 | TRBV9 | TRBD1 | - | TGTGCCAGCAGCGTAGAGGGGGCCACTGGGGAGCAGTACTTC | CASSVEGATGEQYF
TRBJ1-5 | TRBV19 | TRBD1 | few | TGTGCCAGTAGTCGGGGACAGAGCTTTACTAGCGGGCAGCCCCAGCATTTT | CASSRGQSFTSGQPQHF
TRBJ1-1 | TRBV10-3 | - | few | TGTGCCATCAGGCAGGACAGTGCGTTGGCTTTCTTT | CAIRQDSALAFF
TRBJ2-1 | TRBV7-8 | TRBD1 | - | TGTGCCAGCAGCTTGGGACAGGGGGAAGGAGAGCAGTTCTTC | CASSLGQGEGEQFF
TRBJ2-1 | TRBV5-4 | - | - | TGTGCCAGCAGCTTGGGAGACTCCTACAATGAGCAGTTCTTC | CASSLGDSYNEQFF
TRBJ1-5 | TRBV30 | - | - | TGTGCCTGGGGCAGATTCAATCAGCCCCAGCATTTT | CAWGRFNQPQHF
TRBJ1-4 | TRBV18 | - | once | TGTGCCAGCTCACCAGAACAGGGACGTAATGAAAAACTGTTTTTT | CASSPEQGRNEKLFF
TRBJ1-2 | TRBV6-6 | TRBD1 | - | TGTGCCAGCAGTTACCTCTTGGGGACAGGGAGCTATGGCTACACCTTC | CASSYLLGTGSYGYTF
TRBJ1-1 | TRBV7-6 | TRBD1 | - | TGTGCCAGCAGCTTAGAGGGGACAGGGTTCACTGAAGCTTTCTTT | CASSLEGTGFTEAFF
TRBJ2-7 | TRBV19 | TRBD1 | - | TGTGCCAGTAGCGCTCGGACAGGCTACGAGCAGTACTTC | CASSARTGYEQYF
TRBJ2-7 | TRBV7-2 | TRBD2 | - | TGTGCCAGCAGCTCCCCCGGCCTGGCGGGGGATTCGTACTTC | CASSSPGLAGDSYF
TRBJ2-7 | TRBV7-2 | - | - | TGTGCCAGCAGCTTAGTTCTCCAAAAACAGGGCTACGAGCAGTACTTC | CASSLVLQKQGYEQYF
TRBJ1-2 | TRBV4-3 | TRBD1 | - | TGCGCCAGCAGCCTTGGACAGGGAAGAGAATTTGGCTACACCTTC | CASSLGQGREFGYTF
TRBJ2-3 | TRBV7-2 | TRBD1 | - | TGTGCCAGCAGCTTAAGGACAGGGGGCGAAGATACGCAGTATTTT | CASSLRTGGEDTQYF
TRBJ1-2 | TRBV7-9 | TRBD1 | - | TGTGCCAGCAGCGGACAGGGTAACTATGGCTACACCTTC | CASSGQGNYGYTF
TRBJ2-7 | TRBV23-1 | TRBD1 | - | TGCGCCAGCAGTCAAAGTTCGACAGGGAGAAGAAACGAGCAGTACTTC | CASSQSSTGRRNEQYF
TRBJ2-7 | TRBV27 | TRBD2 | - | TGTGCCAGCAGTTTAAAGACTAGCTCCTACGAGCAGTGCTTC | CASSLKTSSYEQCF
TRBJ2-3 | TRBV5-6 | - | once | TGTGCCAGCAGCTTGGTGTCAGGGAAAGCAGATACGCAGTATTTT | CASSLVSGKADTQYF
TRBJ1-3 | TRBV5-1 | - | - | TGCGCCAGCAGCTTGGACGGCGGGGAAGGAAACACCATATATTTT | CASSLDGGEGNTIYF
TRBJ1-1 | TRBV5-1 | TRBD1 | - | TGCGCCAGCAGCTTAACCGGGACAGGGACTTCTGAAGCTTTCTTT | CASSLTGTGTSEAFF